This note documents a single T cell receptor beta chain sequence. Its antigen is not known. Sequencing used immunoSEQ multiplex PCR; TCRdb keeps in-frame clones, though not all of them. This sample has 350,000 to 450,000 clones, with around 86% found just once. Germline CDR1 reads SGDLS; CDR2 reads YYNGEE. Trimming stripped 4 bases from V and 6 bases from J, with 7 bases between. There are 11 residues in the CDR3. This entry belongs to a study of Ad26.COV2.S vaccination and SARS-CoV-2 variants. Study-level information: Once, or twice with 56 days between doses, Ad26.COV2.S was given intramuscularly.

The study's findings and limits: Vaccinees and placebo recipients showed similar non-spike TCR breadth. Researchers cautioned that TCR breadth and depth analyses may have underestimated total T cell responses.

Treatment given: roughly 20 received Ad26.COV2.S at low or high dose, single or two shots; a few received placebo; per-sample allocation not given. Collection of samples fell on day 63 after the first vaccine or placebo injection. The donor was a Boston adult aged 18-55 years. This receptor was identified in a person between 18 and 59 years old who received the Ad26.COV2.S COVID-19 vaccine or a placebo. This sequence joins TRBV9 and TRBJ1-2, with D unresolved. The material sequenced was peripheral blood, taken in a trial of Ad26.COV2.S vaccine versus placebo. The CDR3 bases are TGTGCCAGCAGCCCTCAGGATGGCTACACCTTC. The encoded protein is CASSPQDGYTF.